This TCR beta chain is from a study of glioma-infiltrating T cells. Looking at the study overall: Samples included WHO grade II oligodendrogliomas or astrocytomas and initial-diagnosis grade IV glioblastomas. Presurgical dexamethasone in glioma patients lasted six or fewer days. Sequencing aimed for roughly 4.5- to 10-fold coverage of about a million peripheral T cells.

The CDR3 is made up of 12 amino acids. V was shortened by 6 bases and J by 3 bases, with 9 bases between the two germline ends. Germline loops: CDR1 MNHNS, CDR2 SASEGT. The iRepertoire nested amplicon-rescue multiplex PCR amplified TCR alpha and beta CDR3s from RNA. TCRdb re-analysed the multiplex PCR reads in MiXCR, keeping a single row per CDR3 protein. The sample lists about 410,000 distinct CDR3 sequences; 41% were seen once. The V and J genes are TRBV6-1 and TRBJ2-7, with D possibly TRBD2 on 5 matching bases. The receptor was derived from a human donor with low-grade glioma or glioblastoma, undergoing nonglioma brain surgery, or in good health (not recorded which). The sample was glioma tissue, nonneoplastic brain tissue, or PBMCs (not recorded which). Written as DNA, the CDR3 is TGTGCCAGCAGGGACTTCTACTACGAGCAGTACTTC. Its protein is CASRDFYYEQYF.